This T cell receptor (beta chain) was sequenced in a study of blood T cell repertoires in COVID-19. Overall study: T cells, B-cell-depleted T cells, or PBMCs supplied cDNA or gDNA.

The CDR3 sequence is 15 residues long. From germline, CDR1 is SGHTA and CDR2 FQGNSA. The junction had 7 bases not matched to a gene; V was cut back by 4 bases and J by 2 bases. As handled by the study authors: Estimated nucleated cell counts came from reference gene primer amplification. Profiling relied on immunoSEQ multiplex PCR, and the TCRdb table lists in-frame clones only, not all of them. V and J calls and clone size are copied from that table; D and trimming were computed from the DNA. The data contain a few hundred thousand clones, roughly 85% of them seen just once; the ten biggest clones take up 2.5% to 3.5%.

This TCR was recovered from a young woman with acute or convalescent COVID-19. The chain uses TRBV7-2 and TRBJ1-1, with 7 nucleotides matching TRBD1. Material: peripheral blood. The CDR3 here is CASSSLTGTNTEAFF. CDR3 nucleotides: TGTGCCAGCAGCTCTTTGACAGGGACCAACACTGAAGCTTTCTTT.